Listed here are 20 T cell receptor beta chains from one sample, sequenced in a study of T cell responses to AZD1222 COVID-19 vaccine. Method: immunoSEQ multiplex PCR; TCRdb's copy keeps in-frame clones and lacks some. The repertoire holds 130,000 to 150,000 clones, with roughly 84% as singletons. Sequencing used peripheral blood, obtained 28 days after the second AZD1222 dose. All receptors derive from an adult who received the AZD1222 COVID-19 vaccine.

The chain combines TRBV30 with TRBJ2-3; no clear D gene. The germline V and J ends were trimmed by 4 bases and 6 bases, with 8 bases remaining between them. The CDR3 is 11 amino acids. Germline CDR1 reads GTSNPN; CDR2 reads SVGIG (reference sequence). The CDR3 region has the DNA TGTGCCTGGATGTCTTTCGATACGCAGTATTTT. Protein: CAWMSFDTQYF.

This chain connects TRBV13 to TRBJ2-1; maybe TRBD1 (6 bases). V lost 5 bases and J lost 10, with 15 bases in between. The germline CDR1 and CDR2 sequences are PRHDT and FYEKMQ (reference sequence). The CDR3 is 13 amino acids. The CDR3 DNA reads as TGTGCCAGCAGCCCGCAGGGGCGAGAGGAGCAGTTCTTC. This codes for CASSPQGREEQFF.

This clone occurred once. In nucleotides, the CDR3 is TGTGCCAGCTCACCTTTTACTGGCGCTTGGGGGGGATTGAACACTGAAGCTTTCTTT. Translating it yields CASSPFTGAWGGLNTEAFF. This chain links TRBV18 with TRBJ1-1; perhaps TRBD1 as D (5 bases). This CDR3 contains 19 residues. The V and J ends lost 3 bases and 0 bases respectively, with 23 bases between them. CDR1 KGHSH and CDR2 LQKENI come from the germline V gene.

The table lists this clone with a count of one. The CDR3 spells CASSQDLGYEQYF. The CDR3 DNA sequence: TGTGCCAGCAGCCAAGATTTAGGGTACGAGCAGTACTTC. V usage is TRBV14 and J usage is TRBJ2-7; unclear D gene. The CDR3 contains 13 residues. V was cut by 0 bases and J by 4 bases, with 7 bases left in between. The germline V gene has CDR1 SGHDN and CDR2 FVKESK.

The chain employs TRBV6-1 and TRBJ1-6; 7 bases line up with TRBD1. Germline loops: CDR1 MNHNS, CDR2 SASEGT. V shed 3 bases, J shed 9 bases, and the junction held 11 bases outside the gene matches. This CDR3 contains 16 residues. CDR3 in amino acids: CASSDLTGEKISPLHF. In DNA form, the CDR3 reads TGTGCCAGCAGTGACTTAACAGGGGAAAAGATTTCACCCCTCCACTTT.

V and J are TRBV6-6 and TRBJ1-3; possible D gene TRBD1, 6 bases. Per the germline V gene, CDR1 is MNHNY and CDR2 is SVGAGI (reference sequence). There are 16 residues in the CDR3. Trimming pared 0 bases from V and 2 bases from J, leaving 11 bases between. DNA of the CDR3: TGTGCCAGCAGTTACTCGGGTGGGGGGCCTGGAAACACCATATATTTT. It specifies CASSYSGGGPGNTIYF.

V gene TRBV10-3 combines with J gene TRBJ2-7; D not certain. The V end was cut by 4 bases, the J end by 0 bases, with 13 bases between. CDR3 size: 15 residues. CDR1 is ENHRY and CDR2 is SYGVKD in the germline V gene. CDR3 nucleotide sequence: TGTGCCATCAGTGCTGCAGGCGCCAGCTCCTACGAGCAGTACTTC. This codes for CAISAAGASSYEQYF.

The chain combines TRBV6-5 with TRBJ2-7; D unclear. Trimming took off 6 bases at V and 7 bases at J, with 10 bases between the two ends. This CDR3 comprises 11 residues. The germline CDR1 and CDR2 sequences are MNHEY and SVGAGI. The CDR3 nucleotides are TGTGCCAGCAGCGTGTCTGGTGAGCAGTACTTC. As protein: CASSVSGEQYF.

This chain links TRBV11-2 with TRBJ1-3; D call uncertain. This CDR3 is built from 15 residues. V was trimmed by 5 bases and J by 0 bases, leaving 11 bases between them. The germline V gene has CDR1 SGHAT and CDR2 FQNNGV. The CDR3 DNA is TGTGCCAGCAGCGTCGACCGAAGCTCTGGAAACACCATATATTTT. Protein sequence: CASSVDRSSGNTIYF. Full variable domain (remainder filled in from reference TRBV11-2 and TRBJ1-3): EAGVAQSPRYKIIEKRQSVAFWCNPISGHATLYWYQQILGQGPKLLIQFQNNGVVDDSQLPKDRFSAERLKGVDSTLKIQPAKLEDSAVYLCASSVDRSSGNTIYFGEGSWLTVV.

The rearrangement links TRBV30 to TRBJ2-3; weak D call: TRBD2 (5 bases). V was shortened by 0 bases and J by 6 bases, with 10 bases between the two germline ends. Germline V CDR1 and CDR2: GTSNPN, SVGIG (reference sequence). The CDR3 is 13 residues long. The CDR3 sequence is CAWSVRVRDTQYF. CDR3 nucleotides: TGTGCCTGGAGTGTGCGGGTTAGGGATACGCAGTATTTT.

This CDR3 reads CASSGTGVEAFF. The CDR3 DNA follows: TGTGCCAGCAGCGGGACAGGGGTTGAAGCTTTCTTT. This rearrangement joins TRBV7-9 to TRBJ1-1; 10 bases are shared with TRBD1. The CDR3 is 12 residues long. The germline V gene encodes CDR1 SEHNR and CDR2 FQNEAQ (reference sequence). The J segment lost 7 bases and the V segment lost 5 bases, leaving 1 base of the junction unmatched.

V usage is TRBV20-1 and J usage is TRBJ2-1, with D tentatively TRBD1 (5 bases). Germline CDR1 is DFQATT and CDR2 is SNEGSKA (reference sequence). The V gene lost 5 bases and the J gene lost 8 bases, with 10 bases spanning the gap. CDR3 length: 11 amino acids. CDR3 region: CSALGADEQFF. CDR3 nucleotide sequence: TGCAGTGCTTTAGGGGCCGATGAGCAGTTCTTC.

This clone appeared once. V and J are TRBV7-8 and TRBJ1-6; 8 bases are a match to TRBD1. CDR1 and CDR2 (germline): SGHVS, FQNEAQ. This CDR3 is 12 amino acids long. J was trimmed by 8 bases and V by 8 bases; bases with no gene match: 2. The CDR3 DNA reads TGTGCCAGCTCACAGGGGGATTCACCCCTCCACTTT. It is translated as CASSQGDSPLHF.

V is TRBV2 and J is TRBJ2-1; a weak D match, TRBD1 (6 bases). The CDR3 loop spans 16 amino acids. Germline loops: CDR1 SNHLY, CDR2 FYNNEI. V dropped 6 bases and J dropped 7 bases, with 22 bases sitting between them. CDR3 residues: CASSSQGGRATNEQFF. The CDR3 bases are TGTGCCAGCAGCTCCCAAGGGGGTAGGGCGACTAATGAGCAGTTCTTC.

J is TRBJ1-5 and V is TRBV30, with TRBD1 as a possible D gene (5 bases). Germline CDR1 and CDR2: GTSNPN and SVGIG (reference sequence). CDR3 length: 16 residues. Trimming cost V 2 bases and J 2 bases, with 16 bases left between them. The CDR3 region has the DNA TGTGCCTGGAGTCCTCCGGGGGTGCGGGGCAATCAGCCCCAGCATTTT. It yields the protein CAWSPPGVRGNQPQHF.

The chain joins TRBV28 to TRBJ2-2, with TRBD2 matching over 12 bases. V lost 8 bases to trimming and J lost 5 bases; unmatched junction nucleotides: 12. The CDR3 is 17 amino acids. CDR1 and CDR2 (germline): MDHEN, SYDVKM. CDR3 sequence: CASVHPTSGGLTGELFF. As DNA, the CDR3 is TGTGCCAGCGTCCACCCAACTAGCGGGGGGTTGACCGGGGAGCTGTTTTTT.

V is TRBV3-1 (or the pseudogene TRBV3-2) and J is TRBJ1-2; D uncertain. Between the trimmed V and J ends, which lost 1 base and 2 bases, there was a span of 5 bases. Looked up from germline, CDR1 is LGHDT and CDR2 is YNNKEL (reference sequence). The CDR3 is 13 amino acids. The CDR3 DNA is TGTGCCAGCAGCCAAGTTATCAACTATGGCTACACCTTC. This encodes CASSQVINYGYTF.

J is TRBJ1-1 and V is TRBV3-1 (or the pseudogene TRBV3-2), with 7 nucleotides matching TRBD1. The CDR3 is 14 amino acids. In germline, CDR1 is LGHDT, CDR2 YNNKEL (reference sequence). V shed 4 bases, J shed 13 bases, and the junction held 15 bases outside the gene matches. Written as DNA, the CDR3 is TGTGCCAGCAGCCCTCAAGACAGGGAGGGAATTCTTTTCTTT. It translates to CASSPQDREGILFF.

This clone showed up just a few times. Here the CDR3 DNA reads TGTGCCAGCAGCCCGACGGCGGGAAACTACGAGCAGTACTTC. Amino acid sequence: CASSPTAGNYEQYF. V and J are TRBV7-2 and TRBJ2-7, with D perhaps TRBD2 (6 bases). The CDR3 is made up of 14 amino acids. Germline CDR1 SGHTA, CDR2 FQGNSA. Trimming pared 5 bases from V and 3 bases from J, leaving 14 bases between.

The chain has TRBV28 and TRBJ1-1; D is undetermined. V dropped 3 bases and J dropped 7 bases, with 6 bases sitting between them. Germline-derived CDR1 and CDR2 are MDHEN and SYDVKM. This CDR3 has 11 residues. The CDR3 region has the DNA TGTGCCAGCAGTTTTACGGATGAAGCTTTCTTT. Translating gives CASSFTDEAFF.